One sample yielded the 21 T cell receptor beta chains listed below, sequenced in a study of blood T cell repertoires in COVID-19. Libraries were prepared by immunoSEQ multiplex PCR; TCRdb keeps only in-frame clonotypes and omits some of them. Of a few hundred thousand clones in the sample, around nine tenths are singletons; the top ten hold 6% to 9%. Sequenced material: peripheral blood. Every receptor here comes from a woman aged 65 to 85 with active or convalescent COVID-19.

This clone was counted a few times. The rearrangement joins TRBV29-1 to TRBJ2-2; D perhaps matches TRBD2 (5 bases). The germline V gene has CDR1 SQVTM and CDR2 ANQGSEA. This CDR3 contains 11 residues. The CDR3 DNA reads as TGCAGTGCTTCGGGAACCGGGGAGCTGTTTTTT. Its protein is CSASGTGELFF.

The J gene is TRBJ1-5, the V gene TRBV27; 8 bases agree with TRBD1. The germline V gene has CDR1 MNHEY and CDR2 SMNVEV (reference sequence). This CDR3 comprises 15 residues. V lost 0 bases to trimming and J lost 5 bases; unmatched junction nucleotides: 3. DNA of the CDR3: TGTGCCAGCAGTTTATCCAGGGGGCCCTATCAGCCCCAGCATTTT. Translated: CASSLSRGPYQPQHF.

The V call is TRBV5-1, the J call TRBJ1-6, with D hard to call. Germline lookup yields CDR1 SGHRS and CDR2 YFSETQ. The CDR3 is 15 amino acids. The germline V and J ends were trimmed by 2 bases and 9 bases, with 15 bases remaining between them. The CDR3 bases are TGCGCCAGCAGCTTCGGAGAAACCGTGCGTTCACCCCTCCACTTT. This encodes CASSFGETVRSPLHF.

V gene TRBV29-1 combines with J gene TRBJ1-6; tentatively, D is TRBD1 (5 bases). With 3 bases removed from V and 8 bases from J, the gap between germline ends came to 11 bases. The CDR3 spans 13 residues. CDR1 and CDR2 from the germline V gene are SQVTM and ANQGSEA. This CDR3 reads CSVEKLGDSPLHF. The CDR3, as DNA: TGCAGCGTTGAGAAGTTAGGGGATTCACCCCTCCACTTT.

This rearrangement joins TRBV4-2 to TRBJ1-5; D unclear. This CDR3 is 13 amino acids long. V was trimmed by 0 bases and J by 9 bases, leaving 9 bases between them. Per the germline V gene, CDR1 is LGHNA and CDR2 is YNFKEQ. The CDR3 region has the DNA TGTGCCAGCAGCCAAGATGGGCATCGGCCCCAGCATTTT. This translates into CASSQDGHRPQHF.

The genes are TRBV6-2 or TRBV6-3 and TRBJ2-6, with D hard to call. Germline values: CDR1 MNHEY, CDR2 SVGEGT. The CDR3 consists of 17 residues. With 0 bases removed from V and 2 bases from J, the gap between germline ends came to 11 bases. For the CDR3, the DNA is TGTGCCAGCAGTTACTCCCCGGGTAAAACTGGGGCCAACGTCCTGACTTTC. Translating it yields CASSYSPGKTGANVLTF.

The chain links TRBV7-9 to TRBJ1-1, with TRBD1 matching over 10 bases. Germline assignment: CDR1 SEHNR and CDR2 FQNEAQ (reference sequence). The trim removed 2 bases at V and 6 bases at J, leaving 3 bases unmatched. The CDR3 sequence is 14 residues long. The CDR3 protein is CASSLMGQGSEAFF. DNA for the CDR3: TGTGCCAGCAGCTTAATGGGACAGGGGTCTGAAGCTTTCTTT.

This chain links TRBV10-3 with TRBJ1-3, with D uncertain. This CDR3 has 12 residues. The germline gives CDR1 ENHRY, CDR2 SYGVKD. Trimming pared 2 bases from V and 7 bases from J, leaving 6 bases between. The CDR3 here is CAISEGRNTIYF. The DNA for the CDR3 is TGTGCCATCAGTGAGGGGAGGAACACCATATATTTT.

The gene calls are TRBV29-1 and TRBJ1-2; D ambiguous. The CDR3 is 12 amino acids. Germline V CDR1 and CDR2: SQVTM, ANQGSEA. V was clipped by 6 bases and J by 3 bases, with 11 bases between them. The CDR3 sequence is CSVILDYYGYTF. The CDR3 DNA reads as TGCAGCGTAATACTAGATTACTATGGCTACACCTTC.

The chain recombines TRBV7-8 with TRBJ2-5; possibly TRBD1 for D (5 bases). V lost 5 bases to trimming and J lost 2 bases, with 9 bases between them. Germline assignment: CDR1 SGHVS and CDR2 FQNEAQ. The CDR3 length is 13 residues. CDR3 in DNA: TGTGCCAGCAGCCTTTACAGGCAAGAGACCCAGTACTTC. The encoded protein is CASSLYRQETQYF.

The gene calls are TRBV11-3 and TRBJ2-1, with 9 bases lining up with TRBD2. The CDR3 runs 14 residues. The germline V gene encodes CDR1 SGHNT and CDR2 YENEEA. J lost 8 bases, V lost 5 bases, and 7 bases had no gene match. Written as DNA, the CDR3 is TGTGCCAGCAGCACAACCGGGACTAGCTATGAGCAGTTCTTC. Its translation is CASSTTGTSYEQFF.

This sequence joins TRBV4-2 and TRBJ1-3; D not certain. Germline CDR1 and CDR2: LGHNA and YNFKEQ. CDR3 length equals 17 residues. The V end was cut by 0 bases, the J end by 0 bases, with 12 bases between. Written as DNA, the CDR3 is TGTGCCAGCAGCCAAGATCTGGGCGATTACTCTGGAAACACCATATATTTT. This translates into CASSQDLGDYSGNTIYF.

This clone was seen only a few times. The chain has TRBV3-1 (or the pseudogene TRBV3-2) and TRBJ2-1, with 8 bases matching TRBD2. The germline V gene encodes CDR1 LGHDT and CDR2 YNNKEL (reference sequence). The CDR3 is 14 residues long. J gave up 5 bases and V 1 base, and 1 base lay outside the gene matches. For the CDR3, the DNA is TGTGCCAGCAGCCAAGCGGGGGGGCACAATGAGCAGTTCTTC. Its protein product is CASSQAGGHNEQFF.

In its sample, this clone was seen once. J is TRBJ1-4 and V is TRBV27, with D unclear. Germline V gene data show CDR1 as MNHEY and CDR2 as SMNVEV (reference sequence). V was clipped by 4 bases and J by 8 bases, with 11 bases between them. This CDR3 has 13 residues. This chain's CDR3 is CASSSWAGEKLFF. CDR3 DNA sequence: TGTGCCAGCAGTTCTTGGGCGGGCGAAAAACTGTTTTTT.

The rearrangement uses TRBV3-1 (or the pseudogene TRBV3-2) and TRBJ1-5; D perhaps matches TRBD1 (5 bases). The CDR3 sequence is 15 residues long. The germline V gene has CDR1 LGHDT and CDR2 YNNKEL (reference sequence). V dropped 5 bases and J dropped 0 bases, with 11 bases sitting between them. The CDR3 DNA reads TGTGCCAGCAGCTCGACAGCTCATAGCAATCAGCCCCAGCATTTT. Amino acids: CASSSTAHSNQPQHF.

The chain joins TRBV5-1 to TRBJ2-5; 11 bases agree with TRBD1. Trimming cost V 7 bases and J 2 bases; bases outside gene matches: 10. The CDR3 spans 16 residues. The V gene's germline CDR1 is SGHRS and CDR2 YFSETQ. CDR3 DNA sequence: TGCGCCAGCTTTCCTTCCGGGACAGGGGGACAAGAGACCCAGTACTTC. This codes for CASFPSGTGGQETQYF.

This clone was recorded once. V gene TRBV11-3 combines with J gene TRBJ2-5; 13 bases map to TRBD2. The CDR3 runs 16 residues. The germline CDR1 and CDR2 sequences are SGHNT and YENEEA. V lost 3 bases to trimming and J lost 4 bases; unmatched junction nucleotides: 5. CDR3 sequence reads: CASSFGLAGEGETQYF. In DNA, the CDR3 is TGTGCCAGCAGCTTCGGACTAGCGGGGGAGGGAGAGACCCAGTACTTC.

The chain has TRBV5-8 and TRBJ1-1; TRBD1 matches at 7 bases. V was pared by 0 bases and J by 0 bases, with 8 bases of the junction left unmatched. The germline V gene has CDR1 SGHTS and CDR2 YDEGEE. The CDR3 sequence is 17 residues long. CDR3 bases: TGTGCCAGCAGCTTGGTCGTCTCGACAGGGCTGAACACTGAAGCTTTCTTT. It encodes CASSLVVSTGLNTEAFF.

This clone has just one count. The chain recombines TRBV6-5 with TRBJ1-2; D not certain. Germline loops: CDR1 MNHEY, CDR2 SVGAGI. The ends were cut back, 2 bases at V and 3 bases at J, with 10 bases in the middle. The CDR3 extends over 14 amino acids. CDR3 amino acids: CASSYLLSDYGYTF. DNA for the CDR3: TGTGCCAGCAGTTACCTCCTCTCGGACTATGGCTACACCTTC.

The chain recombines TRBV4-2 with TRBJ2-5; the D is unclear. Germline values: CDR1 LGHNA, CDR2 YNFKEQ. This CDR3 has 14 amino acids. The ends were cut back, 0 bases at V and 5 bases at J, with 10 bases in the middle. The CDR3 sequence is CASSQDPLDETQYF. Written as DNA, the CDR3 is TGTGCCAGCAGCCAAGACCCCCTAGACGAGACCCAGTACTTC.

The chain links TRBV5-6 to TRBJ1-1; 7 bases fit TRBD1. The J segment lost 4 bases and the V segment lost 3 bases, leaving 6 bases of the junction unmatched. There are 14 residues in the CDR3. The V gene's germline CDR1 is SGHDT and CDR2 YYEEEE. The CDR3 reads CASSSRTGSTEAFF. The CDR3 nucleotides read TGTGCCAGCAGCTCCCGGACAGGCTCCACTGAAGCTTTCTTT.